The rows below give T cell receptor beta chains drawn from one sample of a study of vaccination and CD4 T cells after COVID-19. Using its own MiXCR run on the PCR reads, TCRdb lists one record per CDR3 protein. The repertoire consists of about 1,800 distinct CDR3 sequences, with roughly 60% occurring once and the leading ten covering under 90%. These receptors have no identified antigens. Sequencing was performed on CD4+ T cells from blood, cultured in vitro. The source of these receptors is a human donor in good health. CDR3s include the opening cysteine and the closing phenylalanine or tryptophan. D genes are given only for firm matches. Clone size is not always given. Where it is, it says once, few, many or a class for expanded clones.

DNA	CDR3	D	V	size	J
TGTGCCAGCAGCTTAGCCTACACCCCGGTCTACGAGCAGTACTTC	CASSLAYTPVYEQYF	NA	TRBV7-2	NA	TRBJ2-7
TGTGCCAGCAGCCCCGGGACAGGGGGCTACGGCGGGCCTTACGAGCAGTACTTC	CASSPGTGGYGGPYEQYF	TRBD1	TRBV5-4	NA	TRBJ2-7
TGTGCCAGCAGCTTTAGCGGGGGGGCGGAGACCCAGTACTTC	CASSFSGGAETQYF	TRBD2	TRBV7-9	NA	TRBJ2-5
TGCAGTGCCAGCCTAACCCGGAACTACGAGCAGTACTTC	CSASLTRNYEQYF	NA	TRBV20-1	NA	TRBJ2-7
TGTGCCAGCATCAGAATGCTAGGGCTGAACACTGAAGCTTTCTTT	CASIRMLGLNTEAFF	NA	TRBV6-1	few	TRBJ1-1
TGTGCCAGCAGTGCGGGACTCTGGGCCACCTACGAGCAGTACTTC	CASSAGLWATYEQYF	NA	TRBV2	few	TRBJ2-7
TGTGCCAGTAGTATAGGTTTTGGGGGTTGGAATCAGCCCCAGCATTTT	CASSIGFGGWNQPQHF	NA	TRBV19	NA	TRBJ1-5
TGCGCCAGCAGTGAGAACGCCGGTAATTCACCCCTCCACTTT	CASSENAGNSPLHF	NA	TRBV10-1	NA	TRBJ1-6
TGTGCCAGCAGTCCCACAGCGGTAGCGGAGACCCAGTACTTC	CASSPTAVAETQYF	NA	TRBV28	NA	TRBJ2-5
TGTGCCAGCAAAACAGGGAACGCCATGAACACTGAAGCTTTCTTT	CASKTGNAMNTEAFF	NA	TRBV11-1	NA	TRBJ1-1
TGCAGTTTGACTAGCGGGATCTCCTACAATGAGCAGTTCTTC	CSLTSGISYNEQFF	TRBD2	TRBV20-1	NA	TRBJ2-1
TGCAGTGCTAGAGATCAGGGACAGGGCGAGTTCGCCTCGTACTTC	CSARDQGQGEFASYF	TRBD1	TRBV20-1	NA	TRBJ2-7
TGTGCCAGCAGCTTAGAAACCTACACTGAAGCTTTCTTT	CASSLETYTEAFF	NA	TRBV11-3	NA	TRBJ1-1
TGTGCCAGCAGCTACCCCTTGGGGGGAATGAACACTGAAGCTTTCTTT	CASSYPLGGMNTEAFF	NA	TRBV7-9	NA	TRBJ1-1